This passage covers 16 T cell receptor beta chains from one sample sequenced in a study of cytomegalovirus exposure and HLA in healthy donors. PCR primers comprised 60 Vbeta and 13 Jbeta primers. Using immunoSEQ multiplex PCR, the repertoire was profiled, and TCRdb retains in-frame clones only, with some absent. The sample contains under 200,000 clones, 65% to 70% of which appear only once. The specimen sequenced was PBMCs. The origin of the receptors is a woman aged 18-35 years in good health and CMV-seropositive.

The rearrangement joins TRBV6-5 to TRBJ2-5, with 7 bases that match TRBD1. The end of the DNA fits TRBJ2-7 better, so the J call may be wrong. CDR1 is MNHEY, CDR2 SVGAGI, per germline. This CDR3 has 15 amino acids. CDR3 coding DNA: TGTGCCAGCAGTCAAACGGGACAGCAGTACTACGAGCAGTACTTC. Amino acids: CASSQTGQQYYEQYF.

J is TRBJ2-1 and V is TRBV11-2; 8 bases fit TRBD2. There are 16 residues in the CDR3. CDR1 is SGHAT, CDR2 FQNNGV, per germline. Trimming at V came to 4 bases and at J to 2 bases, leaving 7 bases not matched to a gene. The DNA for the CDR3 is TGTGCCAGCAGCTACGGGGGGGAGGGACCCTACAATGAGCAGTTCTTC. It codes for CASSYGGEGPYNEQFF.

This clone was seen more than once but under ten times. J is TRBJ1-1 and V is TRBV2; 7 nucleotides align to TRBD1. V shed 7 bases and J 6 bases; nucleotides not matched to a gene: 8. Germline V gene data show CDR1 as SNHLY and CDR2 as FYNNEI. The CDR3 extends over 13 amino acids. The CDR3 nucleotides are TGTGCCAGCACGAGAACCGGGACAGCTGAAGCTTTCTTT. Residues: CASTRTGTAEAFF.

V is TRBV27 and J is TRBJ2-7; 8 nucleotides match TRBD1. The CDR3 totals 16 residues. V lost 9 bases, J lost 5 bases, and 18 bases stayed unmatched. From germline, CDR1 is MNHEY and CDR2 SMNVEV (reference sequence). CDR3 protein: CASVGQGTLLENEQYF. For the CDR3, the DNA is TGTGCCAGTGTAGGACAGGGAACCCTTCTCGAAAACGAGCAGTACTTC.

In this sample, this clone turned up a few times. V usage is TRBV19 and J usage is TRBJ1-4; a weak D match, TRBD1 (6 bases). V was pared by 6 bases and J by 7 bases, with 18 bases between. This CDR3 spans 15 amino acids. Germline lookup yields CDR1 LNHDA and CDR2 SQIVND (reference sequence). CDR3 in amino acids: CASSTNEGHPEKLFF. CDR3 DNA: TGTGCCAGTAGCACGAACGAGGGACACCCTGAAAAACTGTTTTTT.

This chain uses TRBV18 with TRBJ1-1; D possibly corresponds to TRBD1 (6 bases). The germline CDR1 and CDR2 sequences are KGHSH and LQKENI. V was pared by 1 base and J by 1 base, with 10 bases between. CDR3 size: 15 residues. CDR3 amino acids: CASSPREQGNTEAFF. The CDR3 DNA reads TGTGCCAGCTCACCACGGGAACAGGGGAACACTGAAGCTTTCTTT.

The chain has TRBV15 and TRBJ1-2; D not resolved. Germline assignment: CDR1 LNHNV and CDR2 YYDKDF (reference sequence). Trimming cost V 3 bases and J 8 bases, with 16 bases left between them. The CDR3 has 14 amino acids. CDR3 nucleotides: TGTGCCACCAGCAGTCGGATGGCGGCGAAAGGCTACACCTTC. It yields the protein CATSSRMAAKGYTF.

Points on this clone: One junction end disagrees with the germline gene, perhaps due to a read error. The J gene is TRBJ2-7, the V gene TRBV25-1; tentatively, D is TRBD2 (6 bases). CDR3 size: 16 residues. Germline V gene sequence: CDR1 MGHDK, CDR2 SYGVNS. The CDR3 DNA reads TGTGCCAGCAGTGAACATAAACGGGGGAGTTCCTACGAGCGGTACTTC. Protein product: CASSEHKRGSSYERYF.

The chain carries TRBV7-8 and TRBJ2-7, with D perhaps matching TRBD2 (5 bases). Germline assignment: CDR1 SGHVS and CDR2 FQNEAQ. The CDR3 runs to 16 residues. V was trimmed by 5 bases and J by 2 bases, leaving 19 bases between them. This CDR3 reads CASSKTPGGVPYEQYF. Written as DNA, the CDR3 is TGTGCCAGCAGCAAAACCCCTGGAGGAGTCCCCTACGAGCAGTACTTC.

There are a few counts of this clone. The same CDR3 can be traced to other DNA sequences in this sample. The CDR3, as DNA: TGTGCCAGTAGTATAGGGCTAGCAGATACGCAGTATTTT. It specifies CASSIGLADTQYF. The chain couples TRBV19 to TRBJ2-3; D gene unclear. Germline V gene lookup returns CDR1 LNHDA and CDR2 SQIVND (reference sequence). The CDR3 covers 13 residues. Trimming stripped 1 base from V and 4 bases from J, with 6 bases between.

The rearrangement links TRBV5-1 to TRBJ2-7; 8 bases align to TRBD1. The CDR3 runs 15 residues. Germline V lookup: CDR1 SGHRS, CDR2 YFSETQ. V lost 4 bases, J lost 3 bases, and 9 bases stayed unmatched. Here the CDR3 DNA reads TGCGCCAGCAGCGATTACTCAACAGGGGGCTACGAGCAGTACTTC. It encodes CASSDYSTGGYEQYF.

This clone was seen a handful of times. The rearrangement uses TRBV11-2 and TRBJ1-4; TRBD1 matches at 7 bases. V dropped 6 bases and J dropped 11; count of bases not matched to a gene: 12. This CDR3 spans 14 amino acids. The germline V gene has CDR1 SGHAT and CDR2 FQNNGV. CDR3 residues: CASRPTTGYGKLFF. The DNA of the CDR3 is TGTGCCAGCAGACCTACGACAGGGTATGGGAAACTGTTTTTT.

This clone was recorded once. V gene TRBV5-6 combines with J gene TRBJ2-1; the D gene is possibly TRBD1 (5 bases). V was cut by 0 bases and J by 3 bases, with 16 bases left in between. Per the germline V gene, CDR1 is SGHDT and CDR2 is YYEEEE. CDR3 length: 17 amino acids. The CDR3 DNA is TGTGCCAGCAGCTTGGAGGGGCCTCTGTCAAGCTACAATGAGCAGTTCTTC. The encoded protein is CASSLEGPLSSYNEQFF.

V usage is TRBV15 and J usage is TRBJ1-2, with unresolved D. CDR3 length equals 15 residues. CDR1 LNHNV and CDR2 YYDKDF come from the germline V gene (reference sequence). V shed 5 bases and J shed 4 bases, with 17 bases lying between them. The DNA of the CDR3 is TGTGCCACCAGCGCCCGGACTGCGGGGTCCTATGGCTACACCTTC. This gives the protein CATSARTAGSYGYTF.

This clone occurred once. The chain uses TRBV19 and TRBJ2-6; 7 bases fit TRBD2. The V segment lost 5 bases and the J segment 3 bases; nucleotides outside the gene matches: 1. This CDR3 comprises 14 residues. Germline assignment: CDR1 LNHDA and CDR2 SQIVND (reference sequence). The CDR3 reads CASSRGDGANVLTF. CDR3 sequence (DNA): TGTGCCAGTAGTCGGGGGGATGGGGCCAACGTCCTGACTTTC.

J is TRBJ2-7 and V is TRBV6-5; possible D gene TRBD2, 6 bases. The CDR3 totals 15 residues. Germline CDR1 is MNHEY and CDR2 is SVGAGI. V was clipped by 4 bases and J by 0 bases, with 13 bases between them. For the CDR3, the DNA is TGTGCCAGCAGTTTCGCCGGGACTTCCTCCTACGAGCAGTACTTC. This gives the protein CASSFAGTSSYEQYF.